The clone carrying this T cell receptor beta chain came up many times. What it recognizes is unknown. The source of the sample is a study of response to subunit inactivated influenza vaccine. General study findings and limits: Every seasonal influenza vaccination brings in few new T cells, the authors suggested.

MiXCR, applied by TCRdb to the RT-PCR reads, yields one record per CDR3 protein. The sample lists hundreds of thousands of distinct CDR3 sequences, 15% to 19% occurring once. This CDR3 has 15 amino acids. J gave up 8 bases and V 6 bases, and 9 bases lay outside the gene matches. Germline CDR1 reads MNHNS; CDR2 reads SASEGT. The rearrangement links TRBV6-1 to TRBJ2-1; TRBD1 agrees at 11 bases. This sample comprised PBMCs from blood, obtained roughly 12 days after vaccination. The sequence was collected from a man in his fifties or sixties who received an inactivated influenza vaccine. CDR3 nucleotides: TGTGCCAGCAGGCGGGCCGGACAGGGGGCCCATGAGCAGTTCTTC. This translates into CASRRAGQGAHEQFF.